A selection of T cell receptor beta chains follows, all from one sample in a study of OX40 agonist ivuxolimab in advanced cancers. Only in-frame clones appear in the TCRdb table, and some are missing; sequencing was by immunoSEQ multiplex PCR. Of over 50,000 clones in the sample, about 88% were seen once. The sequencing here drew on CD4+ or CD8+ T cells sorted from blood, taken in a trial of the OX40 agonist ivuxolimab. The source is an adult with an advanced solid tumor such as melanoma, head and neck, liver or kidney cancer. Both conserved end residues are part of each CDR3. The D gene is left open where the match is weak. Expanded clones are given a class, and other clones once, few, many or no size at all.

size	J	V	D	DNA	CDR3
once	TRBJ2-1	TRBV2	TRBD2	TGTGCCAGCAGTAGGACTAGCGGTACCTACAATGAGCAGTTCTTC	CASSRTSGTYNEQFF
NA	TRBJ2-7	TRBV6-5	NA	TGTGCCAGCAGGAACCCAGAGGGGCGCGCCTACGAGCAGTACTTC	CASRNPEGRAYEQYF
NA	TRBJ2-7	TRBV5-6	NA	TGTGCCAGCAGCTTGGAAACTGTAGCCTACGAGCAGTACTTC	CASSLETVAYEQYF
NA	TRBJ2-7	TRBV10-3	TRBD1	TGTGCCATCAGTGAGTCGACAGGGTCTTTCGAGCAGTACTTC	CAISESTGSFEQYF
NA	TRBJ2-7	TRBV7-9	TRBD1	TGTGCCAGCAGCTCGAGGGTCCGGACAGGAGGTAACGAGCAGTACTTC	CASSSRVRTGGNEQYF
NA	TRBJ2-1	TRBV5-1	NA	TGCGCCAGCAGCTGGAGGGCAGGGGGTACCTACAATGAGCAGTTCTTC	CASSWRAGGTYNEQFF
NA	TRBJ2-7	TRBV7-2	NA	TGTGCCAGCAGCGTCGCGCAGGGGAGATTCCACGAGCAGTACTTC	CASSVAQGRFHEQYF
NA	TRBJ1-1	TRBV5-4	TRBD1	TGTGCCAGCAGCTGGGGGACAGACACTGAAGCTTTCTTT	CASSWGTDTEAFF
NA	TRBJ2-1	TRBV28	NA	TGTGCCAGCAGTTCGACAGTTCTCCTCAATGAGCAGTTCTTC	CASSSTVLLNEQFF
NA	TRBJ1-5	TRBV6-1	TRBD1	TGTGCCAGCAGTGAACAGGGGGCAAGTCAGCCCCAGCATTTT	CASSEQGASQPQHF
NA	TRBJ1-6	TRBV7-6	NA	TGTGCCAGCAGCGCCGGGTCGGGGGTGGCGATGAATTCACCCCTCCACTTT	CASSAGSGVAMNSPLHF
NA	TRBJ1-1	TRBV2	NA	TGTGCCAGCAGTGAAGGGGGTCTACAGAGCACTGAAGCTTTCTTT	CASSEGGLQSTEAFF
few	TRBJ1-1	TRBV10-3	NA	TGTGCCATCAGTGTAAAAATTCAAGGTGAAGCTTTCTTT	CAISVKIQGEAFF
NA	TRBJ2-5	TRBV7-7	NA	TGTGCTAGCAGCTTAGTAGGCCCCCAAGAGACCCAGTACTTC	CASSLVGPQETQYF
NA	TRBJ1-2	TRBV29-1	NA	TGCAGCTCCGGGGACCTATCGTATGGCTACACCTTC	CSSGDLSYGYTF
NA	TRBJ2-1	TRBV7-9	TRBD1	TGTGCCAGCAGCTTGCGACAGGGACGATACAATGAGCAGTTCTTC	CASSLRQGRYNEQFF
NA	TRBJ2-5	TRBV28	NA	TGTGCCAGCAGTTCGGCCAATCTGGAGACCCAGTACTTC	CASSSANLETQYF
NA	TRBJ1-5	TRBV19	NA	TGTGCCAGTAGTATACCCGGGAGCAATCAGCCCCAGCATTTT	CASSIPGSNQPQHF
NA	TRBJ2-1	TRBV30	TRBD2	TGTGCCTGGAGACTAGCGGAGAATGAGCAGTTCTTC	CAWRLAENEQFF
NA	TRBJ2-7	TRBV6-6	NA	TGTGCCAGCAGTTACGAGTTCAGGGGGGCGTACGAGCAGTACTTC	CASSYEFRGAYEQYF
NA	TRBJ2-6	TRBV7-3	NA	TGTGCCAGCAGCTCGACAGGTGGCTCTGGGGCCAACGTCCTGACTTTC	CASSSTGGSGANVLTF
once	TRBJ1-1	TRBV12-5	NA	TGTGCTAGTGGTTTGGGACAAGGGGGAGGTACTGAAGCTTTCTTT	CASGLGQGGGTEAFF
NA	TRBJ1-1	TRBV25-1	NA	TGTGCCAGCAGTCCTGGAGTGGGACAGAACACTGAAGCTTTCTTT	CASSPGVGQNTEAFF
NA	TRBJ1-3	TRBV13	NA	TGTGCCAGCAGCTCGCGCAGGACAAGCTCTGGAAACACCATATATTTT	CASSSRRTSSGNTIYF
NA	TRBJ2-5	TRBV11-3	NA	TGTGCCAGCAGCTTGAAAGGCGGTGAGACCCAGTACTTC	CASSLKGGETQYF
NA	TRBJ1-6	TRBV23-1	NA	TGCGCCAGCAGTCAAGATTGTTACGGGGGGCTAGGTAATTCACCCCTCCACTTT	CASSQDCYGGLGNSPLHF
NA	TRBJ2-7	TRBV12-2	NA	TGTGCAAGTCGCTTAGGACGGGGCCAGGTCTCCTACGAGCAGTACTTC	CASRLGRGQVSYEQYF
once	TRBJ2-1	TRBV7-3	TRBD1	TGTGCCAGCAGCCCGGGACAGGGGCAGTTCTTC	CASSPGQGQFF
NA	TRBJ1-1	TRBV10-3	NA	TGTGCCATCAGTGAGATGAACACTGAAGCTTTCTTT	CAISEMNTEAFF
NA	TRBJ2-5	TRBV28	TRBD1	TGTGCCAGCAGCCGGCCGGGACAGGGCCAAGAGACCCAGTACTTC	CASSRPGQGQETQYF
medium-sized	TRBJ2-2	TRBV7-7	NA	TGTGCTAGCAGCCCCCAGACGGGAGACACCGGGGAGCTGTTTTTT	CASSPQTGDTGELFF
NA	TRBJ1-3	TRBV7-9	NA	TGTGCCAGCAGCTTAGTTAGGGATACTGGAAACACCATATATTTT	CASSLVRDTGNTIYF
NA	TRBJ2-1	TRBV10-2	TRBD2	TGCGCCAGCGCCCGGACTAGCGGGGGGGCCATGACTGAGCAGTTCTTC	CASARTSGGAMTEQFF
NA	TRBJ2-1	TRBV19	TRBD2	TGTGCCAGTAGCTTAGCGGGGAGTGTTATGAATGAGCAGTTCTTC	CASSLAGSVMNEQFF
NA	TRBJ2-7	TRBV6-6	NA	TGTGCCAGCAGTCCGGACAGTGGAGACTACGAGCAGTACTTC	CASSPDSGDYEQYF
once	TRBJ1-1	TRBV5-1	NA	TGCGCCAGCAGCTTGGACACCATAAGGAGCACTGAAGCTTTCTTT	CASSLDTIRSTEAFF
NA	TRBJ2-7	TRBV6-7	NA	TGTGCCAGCAGTTACTTGGGACGGGGTGAGATTACCGAGCAGTACTTC	CASSYLGRGEITEQYF
NA	TRBJ1-4	TRBV30	NA	TGTGCCTGGGGACAGAACGCTAATGAAAAACTGTTTTTT	CAWGQNANEKLFF
NA	TRBJ2-7	TRBV6-1	TRBD2	TGTGCCAGCAGACCTCTAGCGGGAGGGCCCAGCGAGCAGTACTTC	CASRPLAGGPSEQYF
few	TRBJ2-4	TRBV5-1	NA	TGCGCCAGCGGGAGAGGGGATGGCGGCAAAAACATTCAGTACTTC	CASGRGDGGKNIQYF
NA	TRBJ1-1	TRBV28	NA	TGTGCCAGCAGTTTAAGAGTGGGGACTGAAGCTTTCTTT	CASSLRVGTEAFF
NA	TRBJ1-1	TRBV5-1	TRBD1	TGCGCCAGCAGCTTCGGGACAGGGAGAACTGAAGCTTTCTTT	CASSFGTGRTEAFF
NA	TRBJ2-5	TRBV5-1	NA	TGCGCCAGCAGCACGAGCACAAGCCGCCAAGAGACCCAGTACTTC	CASSTSTSRQETQYF
NA	TRBJ2-7	TRBV18	NA	TGTGCCAGCTCCCCCCAGGGGGGCAGAAGCTCCTACGAGCAGTACTTC	CASSPQGGRSSYEQYF
NA	TRBJ2-5	TRBV7-3	TRBD1	TGTGCCAGCAGCATTGACAGGGGGTCGAGAGAGCAGTACTTC	CASSIDRGSREQYF
NA	TRBJ1-1	TRBV6-1	NA	TGTGCCAGCAGTCTGTACAGAGGGAACACTGAAGCTTTCTTT	CASSLYRGNTEAFF
NA	TRBJ1-1	TRBV5-1	NA	TGCGCCAGCAGCTTGCGGGGGGAAACTGAAGCTTTCTTT	CASSLRGETEAFF
NA	TRBJ1-1	TRBV6-5	NA	TGTGCCAGCAGAACGCGGAACACTGAAGCTTTCTTT	CASRTRNTEAFF
NA	TRBJ2-2	TRBV27	NA	TGTGCCAGCAGTTTCTTATCCAGCAACACCGGGGAGCTGTTTTTT	CASSFLSSNTGELFF
NA	TRBJ1-3	TRBV18	NA	TGTGCCAGCTCACCGGTACGGGGCGAAAGAAACACCATATATTTT	CASSPVRGERNTIYF
NA	TRBJ2-5	TRBV5-1	TRBD1	TGCGCCAGCAGCTCCTCCCCAGGGGGCGGTTGGGAGACCCAGTACTTC	CASSSSPGGGWETQYF
NA	TRBJ1-6	TRBV19	NA	TGTGCCAGTAGTATTAGGGGGTTCGAAGAATCACCCCTCCACTTT	CASSIRGFEESPLHF
NA	TRBJ2-1	TRBV28	NA	TGTGCCAGCAGTTCCCCCCTCCCTAGCAATGAGCAGTTCTTC	CASSSPLPSNEQFF
NA	TRBJ1-5	TRBV5-5	NA	TGTGCCAGCAGCCCTGGGGTAATTGGGAGCAATCAGCCCCAGCATTTT	CASSPGVIGSNQPQHF
NA	TRBJ2-3	TRBV7-8	NA	TGTGCCAGCAGCCCTACTGGAACAGATACGCAGTATTTT	CASSPTGTDTQYF